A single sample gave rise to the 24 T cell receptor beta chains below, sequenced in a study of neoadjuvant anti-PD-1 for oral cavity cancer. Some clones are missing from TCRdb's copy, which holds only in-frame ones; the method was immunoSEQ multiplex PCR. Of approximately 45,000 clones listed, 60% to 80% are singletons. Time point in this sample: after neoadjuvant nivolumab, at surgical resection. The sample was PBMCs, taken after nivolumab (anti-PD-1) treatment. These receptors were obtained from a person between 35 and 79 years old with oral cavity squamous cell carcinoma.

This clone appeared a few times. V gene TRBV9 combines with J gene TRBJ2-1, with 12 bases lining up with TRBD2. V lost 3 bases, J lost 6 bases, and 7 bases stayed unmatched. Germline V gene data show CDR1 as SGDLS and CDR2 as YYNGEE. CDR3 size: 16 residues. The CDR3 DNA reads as TGTGCCAGCAGCGGAATAGGACTAGCGGGGCGCAATGAGCAGTTCTTC. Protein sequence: CASSGIGLAGRNEQFF.

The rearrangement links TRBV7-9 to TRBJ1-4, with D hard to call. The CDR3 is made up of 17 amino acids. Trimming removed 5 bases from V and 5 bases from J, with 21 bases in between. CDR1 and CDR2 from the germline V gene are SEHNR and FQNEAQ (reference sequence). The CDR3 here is CASSQNITRGPNEKLFF. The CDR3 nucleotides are TGTGCCAGCAGCCAAAACATCACTCGCGGGCCAAATGAAAAACTGTTTTTT.

The chain's CDR3 is CASSVLAGGEAFF. The CDR3 DNA reads TGTGCCAGCAGTGTTTTGGCAGGGGGGGAAGCTTTCTTT. The chain links TRBV2 to TRBJ1-1; 7 nucleotides line up with TRBD1. Looked up from germline, CDR1 is SNHLY and CDR2 is FYNNEI. This CDR3 spans 13 amino acids. The V and J ends lost 4 bases and 8 bases, in that order; junction bases with no gene match: 7.

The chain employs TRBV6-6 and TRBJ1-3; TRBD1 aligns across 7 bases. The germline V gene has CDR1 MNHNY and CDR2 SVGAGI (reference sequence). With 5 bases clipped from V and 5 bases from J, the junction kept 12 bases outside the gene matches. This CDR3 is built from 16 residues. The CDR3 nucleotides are TGTGCCAGCAGTCGACAGGGTAGCGGGGCTCGAAACACCATATATTTT. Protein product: CASSRQGSGARNTIYF.

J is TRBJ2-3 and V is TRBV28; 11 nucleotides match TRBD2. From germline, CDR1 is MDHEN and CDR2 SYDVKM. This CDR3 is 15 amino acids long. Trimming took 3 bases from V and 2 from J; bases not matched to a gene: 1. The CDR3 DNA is TGTGCCAGCAGTTTGGGACTAGCGGTCACAGATACGCAGTATTTT. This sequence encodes CASSLGLAVTDTQYF.

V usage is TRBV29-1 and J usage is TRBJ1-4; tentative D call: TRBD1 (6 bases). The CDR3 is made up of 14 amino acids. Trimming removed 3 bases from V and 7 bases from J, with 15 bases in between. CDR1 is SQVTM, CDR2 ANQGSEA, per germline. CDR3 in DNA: TGCAGCGTTGAGGCCCGGGGGCGCGGTGAAAAACTGTTTTTT. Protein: CSVEARGRGEKLFF.

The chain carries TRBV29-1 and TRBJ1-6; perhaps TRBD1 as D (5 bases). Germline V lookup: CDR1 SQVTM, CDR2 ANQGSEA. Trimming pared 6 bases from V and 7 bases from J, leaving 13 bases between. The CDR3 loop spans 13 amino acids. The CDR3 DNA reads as TGCAGCGTCCAGGAGGGGCAGAATTCACCCCTCCACTTT. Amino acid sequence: CSVQEGQNSPLHF. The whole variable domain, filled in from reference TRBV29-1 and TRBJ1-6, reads SAVISQKPSRDICQRGTSLTIQCQVDSQVTMMFWYRQQPGQSLTLIATANQGSEATYESGFVIDKFPISRPNLTFSTLTVSNMSPEDSSIYLCSVQEGQNSPLHFGNGTRLTVT.

DNA of the CDR3: TGTGCCAGCAGCAGGGCCCAGAACACTGAAGCTTTCTTT. Translating it yields CASSRAQNTEAFF. The J gene is TRBJ1-1, the V gene TRBV2; the D gene is possibly TRBD1 (5 bases). The V gene's germline CDR1 is SNHLY and CDR2 FYNNEI. The CDR3 totals 13 residues. V lost 6 bases to trimming and J lost 1 base, with 9 bases between them.

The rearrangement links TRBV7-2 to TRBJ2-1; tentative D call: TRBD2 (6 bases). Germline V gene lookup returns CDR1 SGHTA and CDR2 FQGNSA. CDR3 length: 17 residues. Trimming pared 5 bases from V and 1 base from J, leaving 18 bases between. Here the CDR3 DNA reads TGTGCCAGCAGCCCCGAAGGGCGGGGCTTTTCCTACAATGAGCAGTTCTTC. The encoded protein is CASSPEGRGFSYNEQFF.

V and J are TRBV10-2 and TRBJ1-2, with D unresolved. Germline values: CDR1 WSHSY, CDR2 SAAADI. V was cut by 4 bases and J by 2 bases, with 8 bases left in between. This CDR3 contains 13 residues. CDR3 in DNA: TGCGCCAGCAGTGCTGGGAGGAACTATGGCTACACCTTC. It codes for CASSAGRNYGYTF.

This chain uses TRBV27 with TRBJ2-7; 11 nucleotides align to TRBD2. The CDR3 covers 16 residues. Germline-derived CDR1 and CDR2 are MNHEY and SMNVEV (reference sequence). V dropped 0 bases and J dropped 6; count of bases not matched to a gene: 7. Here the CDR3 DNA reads TGTGCCAGCAGTTTATCGATAGCGGGAGGGCCGATCGAGCAGTACTTC. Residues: CASSLSIAGGPIEQYF.

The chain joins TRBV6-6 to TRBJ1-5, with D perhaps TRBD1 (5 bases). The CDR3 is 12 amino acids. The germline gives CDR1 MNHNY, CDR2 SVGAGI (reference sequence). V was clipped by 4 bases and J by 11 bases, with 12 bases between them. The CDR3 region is CASSSPGEAQHF. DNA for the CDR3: TGTGCCAGCAGTTCCCCGGGGGAGGCCCAGCATTTT.

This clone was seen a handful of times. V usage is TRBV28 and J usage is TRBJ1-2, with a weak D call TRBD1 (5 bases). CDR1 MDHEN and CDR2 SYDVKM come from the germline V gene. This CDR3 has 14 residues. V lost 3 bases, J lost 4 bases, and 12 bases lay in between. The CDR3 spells CASSFSGGSYGYTF. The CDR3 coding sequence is TGTGCCAGCAGTTTTTCGGGGGGGAGCTATGGCTACACCTTC.

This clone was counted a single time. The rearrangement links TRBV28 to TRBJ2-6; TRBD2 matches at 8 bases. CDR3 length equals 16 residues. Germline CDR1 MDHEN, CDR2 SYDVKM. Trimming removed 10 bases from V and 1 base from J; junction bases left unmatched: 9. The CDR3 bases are TGTGCCACCGTCGGGGGGGAAGGGTCTGGGGCCAACGTCCTGACTTTC. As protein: CATVGGEGSGANVLTF.

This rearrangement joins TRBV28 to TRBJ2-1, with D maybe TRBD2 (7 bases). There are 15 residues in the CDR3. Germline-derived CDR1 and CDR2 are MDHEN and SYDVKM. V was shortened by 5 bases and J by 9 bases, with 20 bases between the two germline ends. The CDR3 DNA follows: TGTGCCAGCAGTCCCGGAGGGGGTTGGGGGGGTGAGCAGTTCTTC. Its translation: CASSPGGGWGGEQFF.

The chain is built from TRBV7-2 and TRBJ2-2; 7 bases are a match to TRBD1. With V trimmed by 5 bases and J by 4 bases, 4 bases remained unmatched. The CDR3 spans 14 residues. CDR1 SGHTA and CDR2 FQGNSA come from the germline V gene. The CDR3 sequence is CASSPGQATGELFF. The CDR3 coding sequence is TGTGCCAGCAGCCCCGGACAGGCCACCGGGGAGCTGTTTTTT. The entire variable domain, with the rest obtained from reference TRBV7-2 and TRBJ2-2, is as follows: GAGVSQSPSNKVTEKGKDVELRCDPISGHTALYWYRQSLGQGLEFLIYFQGNSAPDKSGLPSDRFSAERTGGSVSTLTIQRTQQEDSAVYLCASSPGQATGELFFGEGSRLTVL.

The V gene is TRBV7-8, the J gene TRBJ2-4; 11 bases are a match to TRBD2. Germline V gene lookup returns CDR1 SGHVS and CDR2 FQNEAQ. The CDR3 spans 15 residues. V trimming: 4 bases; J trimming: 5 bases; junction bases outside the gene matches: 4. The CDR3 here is CASSWNSGGENIQYF. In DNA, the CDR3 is TGTGCCAGCAGCTGGAATAGCGGGGGGGAAAACATTCAGTACTTC.

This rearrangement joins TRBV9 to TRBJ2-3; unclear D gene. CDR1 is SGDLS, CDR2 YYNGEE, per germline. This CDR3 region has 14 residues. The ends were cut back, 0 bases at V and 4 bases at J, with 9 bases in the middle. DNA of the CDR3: TGTGCCAGCAGCGTAGCTCAGAGCTCAGATACGCAGTATTTT. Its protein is CASSVAQSSDTQYF.

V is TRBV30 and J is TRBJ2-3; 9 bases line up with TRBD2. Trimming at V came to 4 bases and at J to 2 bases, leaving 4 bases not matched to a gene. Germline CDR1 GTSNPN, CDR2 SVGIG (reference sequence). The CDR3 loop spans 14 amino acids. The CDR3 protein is CAWTRGGNTDTQYF. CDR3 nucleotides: TGTGCCTGGACGCGGGGGGGAAACACAGATACGCAGTATTTT.

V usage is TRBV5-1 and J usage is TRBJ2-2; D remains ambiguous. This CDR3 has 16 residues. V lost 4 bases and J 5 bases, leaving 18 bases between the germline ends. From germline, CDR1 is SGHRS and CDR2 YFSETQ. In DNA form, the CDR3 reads TGCGCCAGCAGCCCCAATGGCGGCTCATCAACCGGGGAGCTGTTTTTT. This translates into CASSPNGGSSTGELFF.

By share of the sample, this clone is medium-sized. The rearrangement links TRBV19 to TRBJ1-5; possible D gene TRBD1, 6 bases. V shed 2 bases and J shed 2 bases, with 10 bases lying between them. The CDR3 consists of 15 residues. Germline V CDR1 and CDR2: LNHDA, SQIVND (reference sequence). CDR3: CASSIRGMGNQPQHF. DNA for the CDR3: TGTGCCAGTAGTATAAGGGGGATGGGCAATCAGCCCCAGCATTTT.

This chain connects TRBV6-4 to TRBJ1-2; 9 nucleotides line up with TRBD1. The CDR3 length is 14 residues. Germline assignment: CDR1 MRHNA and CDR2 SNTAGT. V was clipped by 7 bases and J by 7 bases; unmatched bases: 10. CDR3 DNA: TGTGCCAGCAAGTCGGGACAGGGTACGGCTGGCTACACCTTC. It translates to CASKSGQGTAGYTF.

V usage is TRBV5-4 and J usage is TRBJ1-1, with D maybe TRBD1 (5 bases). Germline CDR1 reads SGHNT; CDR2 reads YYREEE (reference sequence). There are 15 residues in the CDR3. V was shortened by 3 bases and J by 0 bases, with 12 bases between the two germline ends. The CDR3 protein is CASSSMGRLNTEAFF. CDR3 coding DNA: TGTGCCAGCAGCTCAATGGGACGGCTGAACACTGAAGCTTTCTTT.

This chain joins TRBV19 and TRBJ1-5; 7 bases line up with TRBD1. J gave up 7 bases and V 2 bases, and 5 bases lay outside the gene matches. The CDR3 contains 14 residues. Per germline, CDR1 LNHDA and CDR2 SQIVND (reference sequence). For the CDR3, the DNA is TGTGCCAGTAGTATAACAGGGGTAGGGCAGCCCCAGCATTTT. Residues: CASSITGVGQPQHF.